Listed here are 12 T cell receptor beta chains from one sample, sequenced in a study of identical twins. TCRdb redid the calling of the 5' RACE reads with MiXCR, one entry per CDR3 protein. The sample consists of a few hundred thousand distinct CDR3 sequences, around a sixth of them appearing once. Sequenced input: naive T cells sorted from blood. Source of these receptors: a man between 50 and 59 years old in good health.

This clonotype was seen only a few times. The chain recombines TRBV12-3 or TRBV12-4 with TRBJ2-5; perhaps TRBD2 as D (6 bases). The CDR3 is 13 residues long. With 4 bases removed from V and 0 bases from J, the gap between germline ends came to 6 bases. CDR3 sequence: CASSWDYQETQYF. CDR3 DNA sequence: TGTGCCAGCAGTTGGGACTACCAAGAGACCCAGTACTTC.

The DNA of the CDR3 is TGTGCCAGCAGCTTAGGTTCGGGGCAAGGTCAGCCCCAGCATTTT. It translates to CASSLGSGQGQPQHF. This chain links TRBV11-3 with TRBJ1-5, with D possibly being TRBD1 (5 bases). The CDR3 runs to 15 residues. Germline values: CDR1 SGHNT, CDR2 YENEEA. V lost 1 base to trimming and J lost 6 bases, with 13 bases between them. The whole variable domain, remainder taken from reference TRBV11-3 and TRBJ1-5, is EAGVVQSPRYKIIEKKQPVAFWCNPISGHNTLYWYLQNLGQGPELLIRYENEEAVDDSQLPKDRFSAERLKGVDSTLKIQPAELGDSAVYLCASSLGSGQGQPQHFGDGTRLSIL.

This clonotype was seen more than once but under ten times. The chain recombines TRBV7-9 with TRBJ2-1, with D tentatively TRBD2 (6 bases). Germline CDR1 reads SEHNR; CDR2 reads FQNEAQ (reference sequence). The CDR3 runs 11 residues. Between the trimmed V and J ends, which lost 6 bases and 8 bases, there was a span of 8 bases. CDR3 region: CASSIADEQFF. CDR3 DNA: TGTGCCAGCAGTATAGCGGATGAGCAGTTCTTC.

This clonotype was recorded many times. This sequence joins TRBV20-1 and TRBJ2-1; D may be TRBD2 (6 bases). Germline assignment: CDR1 DFQATT and CDR2 SNEGSKA (reference sequence). V lost 0 bases and J 0 bases, leaving 18 bases between the germline ends. This CDR3 is built from 18 residues. CDR3 in amino acids: CSARDPLKGLSSYNEQFF. Here the CDR3 DNA reads TGCAGTGCTAGAGATCCCTTGAAAGGACTAAGCTCCTACAATGAGCAGTTCTTC.

This clonotype appeared many times. The rearrangement uses TRBV20-1 and TRBJ2-1, with 12 positions matching TRBD2. Germline lookup yields CDR1 DFQATT and CDR2 SNEGSKA (reference sequence). The CDR3 is made up of 15 amino acids. Trimming removed 5 bases from V and 3 bases from J; junction bases left unmatched: 5. CDR3 region: CSAYWTSGIYNEQFF. The CDR3 region has the DNA TGCAGTGCTTATTGGACTAGCGGGATCTACAATGAGCAGTTCTTC.

This chain joins TRBV9 and TRBJ2-6; the match to TRBD2 covers 13 bases. Germline V lookup: CDR1 SGDLS, CDR2 YYNGEE. This CDR3 is built from 18 residues. J was trimmed by 2 bases and V by 1 base; bases with no gene match: 3. The CDR3 region has the DNA TGTGCCAGCAGCGTAACTAGCGGGAGGGCCCCTGGGGCCAACGTCCTGACTTTC. Its translation: CASSVTSGRAPGANVLTF.

In this sample, this clonotype turned up many times. The chain carries TRBV29-1 and TRBJ2-5; 9 bases map to TRBD2. Per germline, CDR1 SQVTM and CDR2 ANQGSEA. There are 15 residues in the CDR3. With V trimmed by 7 bases and J by 5 bases, 14 bases remained unmatched. The CDR3 DNA sequence: TGCAGCGCGAGCGGGACTAGCAGCAGTTTGGAGACCCAGTACTTC. This sequence encodes CSASGTSSSLETQYF.

This clonotype has at least ten counts. The chain combines TRBV5-1 with TRBJ2-7; 7 nucleotides line up with TRBD1. The CDR3 is 14 residues long. Germline loops: CDR1 SGHRS, CDR2 YFSETQ. J lost 7 bases, V lost 4 bases, and 11 bases had no gene match. The DNA of the CDR3 is TGCGCCAGCAGCCCCCCTAGGACAGGTTCTGAGCAGTACTTC. Its protein product is CASSPPRTGSEQYF.

This clonotype was seen only a few times. V gene TRBV20-1 combines with J gene TRBJ2-2; perhaps TRBD1 as D (6 bases). CDR1 and CDR2 (germline): DFQATT, SNEGSKA (reference sequence). The length of the CDR3 is 14 residues. Trimming shortened V by 3 bases and J by 2 bases, and 10 bases separated the two germline ends. The CDR3 is CSASGQRNTGELFF. The CDR3 bases are TGCAGTGCTAGCGGACAGAGAAACACCGGGGAGCTGTTTTTT.

This clonotype was seen a handful of times. The V call is TRBV13, the J call TRBJ2-3; 10 bases fit TRBD2. Germline V lookup: CDR1 PRHDT, CDR2 FYEKMQ (reference sequence). The CDR3 runs to 18 residues. Trimming removed 0 bases from V and 0 bases from J; junction bases left unmatched: 6. As DNA, the CDR3 is TGTGCCAGCAGCTTAGGGGCTAGCGGGGGACCTAGCACAGATACGCAGTATTTT. This sequence encodes CASSLGASGGPSTDTQYF. Drawing the rest from reference TRBV13 and TRBJ2-3, the complete variable domain is AAGVIQSPRHLIKEKRETATLKCYPIPRHDTVYWYQQGPGQDPQFLISFYEKMQSDKGSIPDRFSAQQFSDYHSELNMSSLELGDSALYFCASSLGASGGPSTDTQYFGPGTRLTVL.

This clonotype has ten or more counts. J is TRBJ2-1 and V is TRBV20-1; D gene uncertain. The length of the CDR3 is 10 residues. The ends were cut back, 3 bases at V and 8 bases at J, with 5 bases in the middle. Looked up from germline, CDR1 is DFQATT and CDR2 is SNEGSKA (reference sequence). The CDR3 DNA sequence: TGCAGTGCTAGTAACCATGAGCAGTTCTTC. This codes for CSASNHEQFF.

The chain couples TRBV11-2 to TRBJ1-6, with D maybe TRBD1 (5 bases). V was clipped by 0 bases and J by 6 bases, with 9 bases between them. CDR3 size: 15 residues. Germline V gives CDR1 SGHAT, CDR2 FQNNGV. CDR3 protein: CASSLDAGTNSPLHF. The CDR3 DNA is TGTGCCAGCAGCTTAGATGCAGGGACTAATTCACCCCTCCACTTT.